This record covers a single T cell receptor (beta chain). This record belongs to a study of blood T cell repertoires in COVID-19. Looking at the study overall: Samples of COVID-19 (acute and convalescent) were obtained from the United States, Italy and Spain. PBMCs, B-cell-depleted T cells, or T cells provided the cDNA or gDNA that made up the material.

The trim removed 5 bases at V and 3 bases at J, leaving 6 bases unmatched. CDR1 is MNHNY and CDR2 is SVGAGI in the germline V gene (reference sequence). The CDR3 has 14 amino acids. Study processing details: How many nucleated cells were present was estimated from reference gene primer amplification. Some clones are missing from TCRdb's copy, which holds only in-frame ones; the method was immunoSEQ multiplex PCR. Clone size and the V and J calls come from that table; the DNA yielded D and trimming. In the table there are about 120,000 clones, about two thirds of which are singletons. Sequences were obtained from peripheral blood. The chain links TRBV6-6 to TRBJ2-7, with 8 nucleotides matching TRBD1. This receptor was taken from a human donor with acute or convalescent COVID-19. The donor label of this sample is uncertain. This chain's CDR3 is CASSNADRDYEQYV. CDR3 sequence (DNA): TGTGCCAGCAGTAACGCGGACAGGGACTACGAGCAGTACGTC.